Included here is one T cell receptor (beta chain) sequence, with context. The data were taken from a study of technical replicates of blood from several donors. Clones were read by immunoSEQ multiplex PCR, and TCRdb kept only the in-frame ones, dropping some. Among 76,000 or so clones listed, 90% to 95% were seen once. Germline lookup yields CDR1 SGHRS and CDR2 YFSETQ. The CDR3 is 15 residues long. Trimming removed 5 bases at V and 0 bases at J, with 13 bases between. The TCR was taken from a human donor in good health. The chain links TRBV5-1 to TRBJ2-3, with D perhaps TRBD2 (6 bases). Sequenced sample: T cells isolated from PBMCs. This CDR3 is CASRLVGTSTDTQYF. The CDR3 nucleotides are TGCGCCAGCAGGCTCGTCGGGACTAGCACAGATACGCAGTATTTT.